The clone carrying this TCR beta chain was recorded many times. The antigen is not known. The data were obtained in a study of read filtering for tumor transcriptome and immune sequencing. Whole-study context: Whole-transcriptome libraries were prepared after DNase treatment. Study results and caveats: Even smaller IR-seq throughput identified most shared clonotypes. Dropping single-read clonotypes raised IR-seq and RNA-seq shared-clonotype correlation.

Molecular barcoded adaptors covering alpha/delta and beta/gamma chains were used on roughly 400 ng RNA. TCRdb re-derived calls from the reads in MiXCR, one entry per CDR3 protein. The sample shows 100,000 to 150,000 distinct CDR3 sequences, around 13% of them seen only once. CDR1 and CDR2 (germline): MDHEN, SYDVKM. J was trimmed by 10 bases and V by 5 bases; bases with no gene match: 7. The CDR3 extends over 13 amino acids. The receptor's source is a donor at least 40 years old with multiple myeloma. Sample: a population of CD138-negative cells sorted from bone marrow. J is TRBJ2-1 and V is TRBV28; TRBD1 aligns across 8 bases. CDR3 in amino acids: CASSSGQGREQFF. The CDR3 DNA reads TGTGCCAGCAGTAGTGGACAGGGTAGAGAGCAGTTCTTC. Using reference TRBV28 and TRBJ2-1 for the parts outside the CDR3, the full variable domain is DVKVTQSSRYLVKRTGEKVFLECVQDMDHENMFWYRQDPGLGLRLIYFSYDVKMKEKGDIPEGYSVSREKKERFSLILESASTNQTSMYLCASSSGQGREQFFGPGTRLTVL.